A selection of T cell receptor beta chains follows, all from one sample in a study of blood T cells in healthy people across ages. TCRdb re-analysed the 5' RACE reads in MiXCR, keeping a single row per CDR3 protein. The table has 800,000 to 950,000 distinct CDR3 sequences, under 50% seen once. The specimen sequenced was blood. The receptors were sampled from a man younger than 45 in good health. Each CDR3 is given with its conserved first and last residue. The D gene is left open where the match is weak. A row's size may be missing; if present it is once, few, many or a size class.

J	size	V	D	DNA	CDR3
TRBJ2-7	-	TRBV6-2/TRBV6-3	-	TGTGCCAGCCCTCCGGGCGGCGGAGGGATAGACGAGCAGTACTTC	CASPPGGGGIDEQYF
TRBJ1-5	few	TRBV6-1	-	TGTGCCAGCAGTTCCCGCCCGGGGCTTAGCAATCAGCCCCAGCATTTT	CASSSRPGLSNQPQHF
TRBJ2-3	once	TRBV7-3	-	TGTGCCAGCAGCTTAACTGGTCCAGCGGCTTTCACAGATACGCAGTATTTT	CASSLTGPAAFTDTQYF
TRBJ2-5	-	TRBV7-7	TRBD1	TGTGCTAGCAGCTTAATAACAGGGGCGTCCTACCAAGAGACCCAGTACTTC	CASSLITGASYQETQYF
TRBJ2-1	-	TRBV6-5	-	TGTGCCAGCACACCGGGACGGCCCTACAATGAGCAGTTCTTC	CASTPGRPYNEQFF
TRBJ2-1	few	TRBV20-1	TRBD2	TGCAGTGCCCGCCCCGGGACTAGCGGGACGGGTAATGAGCAGTTCTTC	CSARPGTSGTGNEQFF
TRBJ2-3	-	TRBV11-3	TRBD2	TGTGCCAGCAGCTTGCGGACTAGCATGACAGATACGCAGTATTTT	CASSLRTSMTDTQYF
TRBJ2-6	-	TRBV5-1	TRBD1	TGCGCCAGCAGCTTGACAGGGGGCGTGACAGGGGCCAACGTCCTGACTTTC	CASSLTGGVTGANVLTF
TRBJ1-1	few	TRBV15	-	TGTGCCACCAGCAGAGATCTCGGGGACGGTGAAGCTTTCTTT	CATSRDLGDGEAFF
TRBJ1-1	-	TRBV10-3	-	TGTGCCATCAGTGTAATGGGACCCTCGGAGTCTGAAGCTTTCTTT	CAISVMGPSESEAFF
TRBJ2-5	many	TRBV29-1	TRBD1	TGCAGCGTTGGGGACAGGGACGAGACCCAGTACTTC	CSVGDRDETQYF
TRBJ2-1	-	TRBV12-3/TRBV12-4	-	TGTGCCAGCAGTTTGCGACACGGGGGGCTCCAGAGCTCCTACAATGAGCAGTTCTTC	CASSLRHGGLQSSYNEQFF
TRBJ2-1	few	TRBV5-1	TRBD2	TGCGCCAGCAGCCCGCGCCGGGCTAGCGGGGCAAGAGGCTCCTACAATGAGCAGTTCTTC	CASSPRRASGARGSYNEQFF
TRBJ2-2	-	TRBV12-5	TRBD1	TGTGCTAGTGCCTTGCTTACTTGGTCCGGGACAGGCCTTAACGGGGAGCTGTTTTTT	CASALLTWSGTGLNGELFF
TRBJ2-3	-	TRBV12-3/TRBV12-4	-	TGTGCCAGCAGTCTGTCCGGGACAGTCACTAGCACAGATGCGCAGTATTTT	CASSLSGTVTSTDAQYF
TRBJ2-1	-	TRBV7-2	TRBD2	TGTGCCAGCAGCTTAGTAGGGCTAGCGGGGGGCCAGTGCGAGCAGTTCTTC	CASSLVGLAGGQCEQFF